This section outlines one T cell receptor (beta chain) sequence together with its context. No antigen is known for it. No much larger clonotype is one base removed from it; base qualities were not supplied. The collaborating institutions used their own protocols to collect whole blood in K2EDTA tubes. For TCRbeta analysis, collaborators shipped samples as frozen whole blood, isolated PBMCs, or DNA extracted from either of those sample types. The immunoSEQ Assay, a bias-controlled multiplex PCR, was used to amplify TCRbeta CDR3 regions from genomic DNA. In the original analysis: Within the assay, amplification of reference gene primers was used to estimate how many nucleated cells each sample contained. To quantify the absolute abundance of each unique TCRbeta CDR3 rearrangement, sequence reads were collapsed and filtered. For each sample, productive Simpson clonality was calculated as the square root of Simpson's diversity index over productive rearrangements. TCRdb provides this immuneACCESS table in a form limited to in-frame rearrangements. Some clones are lacking; in checked studies, under half of them reflect an unresolved V gene, and why the rest are absent is not known. V, J and clone size were drawn from that table, and D and trimming were deduced from the DNA. The sample includes about 88,000 clones, with less than 75% observed a single time. The top ten clones comprise 20% to 25% of the sample.

This sample is part of a study of blood T cell repertoires in COVID-19 (dated by TCRdb to the early 2020s). General notes on the study: Samples from collaborators originated in the United States, Italy and Spain and spanned both the acute and convalescent phases of COVID-19. Where available, HLA class I and class II types were obtained from metadata supplied by the sample provider rather than from assay-based typing. The material from the prospective study consisted of cDNA or gDNA derived from T cells, B-cell-depleted T cells, or PBMCs. A de-identified subject ID, COVID-19 status, age in years and sex were almost always included in the sample metadata. Subjects who had been exposed to COVID-19, were actively infected with it, or had recovered from it provided the deeply sampled blood TCRbeta repertoires that made up the dataset. The repertoires were made available in a free public database intended to serve as a resource for research on the immune response to SARS-CoV-2. Samples came from the ongoing ImmuneRACE study (first 160 participants) plus 1,254 subjects from 6 global collaborators. Broad study findings and their caveats: How much clinical and demographic metadata was included differed by source and by participant, and the metadata was provided uncurated.

Source material: peripheral blood. The clonotype originates from a woman in her sixties in a cohort sampled during active or convalescent COVID-19.

The CDR3: CAWSEDGRGVQPQHF. The nucleotide sequence is TGTGCCTGGAGTGAAGACGGCAGGGGAGTTCAGCCCCAGCATTTT. Here the chain combines TRBV30 and TRBJ1-5; a tentative D call is TRBD1 (6 bases match). Inclusive of the bounding cysteine and phenylalanine, the CDR3 is 15 residues long. CDR3 DNA is the only sequence kept; it has 45 bases, read in frame from the first base. Cut back by 1 base and 6 bases, the V and J ends lie 16 bases apart. From a lookup of the germline V gene (reference sequence), CDR1 and CDR2 are GTSNPN and SVGIG.